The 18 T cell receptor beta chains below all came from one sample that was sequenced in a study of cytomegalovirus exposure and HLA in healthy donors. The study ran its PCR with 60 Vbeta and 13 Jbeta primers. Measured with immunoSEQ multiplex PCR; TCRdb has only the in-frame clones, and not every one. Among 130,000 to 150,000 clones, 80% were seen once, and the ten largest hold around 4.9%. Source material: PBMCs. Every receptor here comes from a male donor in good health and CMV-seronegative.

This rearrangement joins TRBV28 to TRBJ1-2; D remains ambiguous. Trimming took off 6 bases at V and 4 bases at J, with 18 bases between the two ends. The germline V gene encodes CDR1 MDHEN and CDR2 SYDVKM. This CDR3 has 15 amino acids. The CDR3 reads CASSPNTRASYGYTF. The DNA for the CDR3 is TGTGCCAGCAGCCCAAATACTAGGGCGAGCTATGGCTACACCTTC.

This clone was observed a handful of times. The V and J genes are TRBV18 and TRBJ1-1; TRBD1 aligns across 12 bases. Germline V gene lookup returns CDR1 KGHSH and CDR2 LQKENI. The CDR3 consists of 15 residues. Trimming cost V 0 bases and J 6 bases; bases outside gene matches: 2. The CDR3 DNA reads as TGTGCCAGCTCACCACCGGGACAGGGGGCAGCTGAAGCTTTCTTT. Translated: CASSPPGQGAAEAFF.

This chain's CDR3 is CASRRRLADLYNEQFF. CDR3 DNA sequence: TGTGCCAGCAGGAGACGACTAGCCGACCTGTACAATGAGCAGTTCTTC. This chain joins TRBV4-2 and TRBJ2-1; TRBD2 agrees at 7 bases. Germline V gives CDR1 LGHNA, CDR2 YNFKEQ. Germline trimming cut 6 bases from V and 4 bases from J; bases unmatched to any gene: 12. The CDR3 loop spans 16 amino acids.

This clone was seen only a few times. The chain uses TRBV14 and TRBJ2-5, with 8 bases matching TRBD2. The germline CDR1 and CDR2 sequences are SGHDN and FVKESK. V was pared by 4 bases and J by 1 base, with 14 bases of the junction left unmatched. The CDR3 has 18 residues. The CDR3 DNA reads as TGTGCCAGCAGCCCCAGGCAGGGGCGCGGGGGGACCCAAGAGACCCAGTACTTC. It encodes CASSPRQGRGGTQETQYF.

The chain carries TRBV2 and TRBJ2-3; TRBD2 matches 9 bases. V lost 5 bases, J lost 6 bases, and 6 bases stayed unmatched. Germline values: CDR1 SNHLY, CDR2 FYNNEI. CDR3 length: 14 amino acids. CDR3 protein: CASSTGGGADTQYF. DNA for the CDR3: TGTGCCAGCAGTACCGGCGGGGGGGCGGATACGCAGTATTTT.

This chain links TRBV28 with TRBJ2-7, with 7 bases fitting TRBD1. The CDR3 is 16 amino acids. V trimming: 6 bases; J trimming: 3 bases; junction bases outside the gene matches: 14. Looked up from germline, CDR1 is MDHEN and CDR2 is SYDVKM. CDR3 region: CASSPQATGALYEQYF. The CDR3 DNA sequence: TGTGCCAGCAGCCCACAAGCCACAGGGGCTCTCTACGAGCAGTACTTC.

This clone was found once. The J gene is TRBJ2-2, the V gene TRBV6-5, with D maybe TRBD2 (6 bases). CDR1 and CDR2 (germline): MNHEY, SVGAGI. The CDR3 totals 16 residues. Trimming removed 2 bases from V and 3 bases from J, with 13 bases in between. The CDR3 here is CASSYGGLRDTGELFF. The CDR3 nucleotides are TGTGCCAGCAGTTACGGAGGGTTGAGGGACACCGGGGAGCTGTTTTTT.

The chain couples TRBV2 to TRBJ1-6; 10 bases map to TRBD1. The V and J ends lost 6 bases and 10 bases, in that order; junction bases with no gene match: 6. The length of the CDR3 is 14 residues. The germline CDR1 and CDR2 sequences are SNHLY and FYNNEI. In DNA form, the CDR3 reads TGTGCCAGCAGCAAGGGACAGGGGATCTCACCCCTCCACTTT. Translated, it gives CASSKGQGISPLHF. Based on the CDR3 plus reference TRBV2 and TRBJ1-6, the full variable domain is EPEVTQTPSHQVTQMGQEVILRCVPISNHLYFYWYRQILGQKVEFLVSFYNNEISEKSEIFDDQFSVERPDGSNFTLKIRSTKLEDSAMYFCASSKGQGISPLHFGNGTRLTVT.

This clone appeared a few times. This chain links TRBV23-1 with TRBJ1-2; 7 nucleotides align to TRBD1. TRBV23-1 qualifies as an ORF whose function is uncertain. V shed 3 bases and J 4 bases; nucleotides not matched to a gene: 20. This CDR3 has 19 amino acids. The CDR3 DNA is TGCGCCAGCAGTCATCGCCATCGACAGGGAGATACGCCCATCTATGGCTACACCTTC. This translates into CASSHRHRQGDTPIYGYTF.

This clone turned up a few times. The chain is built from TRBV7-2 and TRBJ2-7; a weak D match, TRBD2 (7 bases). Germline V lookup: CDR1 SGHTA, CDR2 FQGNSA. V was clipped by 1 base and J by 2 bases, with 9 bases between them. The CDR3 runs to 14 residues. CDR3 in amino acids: CASSLEGGPYEQYF. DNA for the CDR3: TGTGCCAGCAGCTTAGAGGGGGGGCCCTACGAGCAGTACTTC.

CDR3 sequence (DNA): TGTGCCAGCAGTTCCCTGTCGGGGGGGGAGTACAATGAGCAGTTCTTC. It yields the protein CASSSLSGGEYNEQFF. V gene TRBV28 combines with J gene TRBJ2-1, with TRBD2 identical over 8 bases. This CDR3 comprises 16 residues. Germline trimming cut 4 bases from V and 4 bases from J; bases unmatched to any gene: 9. CDR1 is MDHEN and CDR2 is SYDVKM in the germline V gene. The variable domain in full, completed from reference TRBV28 and TRBJ2-1, reads DVKVTQSSRYLVKRTGEKVFLECVQDMDHENMFWYRQDPGLGLRLIYFSYDVKMKEKGDIPEGYSVSREKKERFSLILESASTNQTSMYLCASSSLSGGEYNEQFFGPGTRLTVL.

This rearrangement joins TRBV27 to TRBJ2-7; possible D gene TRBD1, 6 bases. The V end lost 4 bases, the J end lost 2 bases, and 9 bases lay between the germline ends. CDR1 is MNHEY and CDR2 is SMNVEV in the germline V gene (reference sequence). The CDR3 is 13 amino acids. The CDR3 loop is CASSWDIAYEQYF. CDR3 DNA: TGTGCCAGCAGTTGGGACATCGCCTACGAGCAGTACTTC.

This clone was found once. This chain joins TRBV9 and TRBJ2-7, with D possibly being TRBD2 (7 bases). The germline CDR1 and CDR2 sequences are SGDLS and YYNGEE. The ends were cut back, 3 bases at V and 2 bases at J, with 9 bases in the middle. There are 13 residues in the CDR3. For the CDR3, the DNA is TGTGCCAGCAGCGAAGGGGGGGCCTACGAGCAGTACTTC. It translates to CASSEGGAYEQYF.

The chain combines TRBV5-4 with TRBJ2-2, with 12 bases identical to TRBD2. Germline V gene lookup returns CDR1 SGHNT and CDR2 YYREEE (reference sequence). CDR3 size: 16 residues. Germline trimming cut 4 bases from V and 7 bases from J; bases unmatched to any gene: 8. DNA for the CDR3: TGTGCCAGCAGCCAACTAGCGGGGGGACCAAGCGGGGAGCTGTTTTTT. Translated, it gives CASSQLAGGPSGELFF.

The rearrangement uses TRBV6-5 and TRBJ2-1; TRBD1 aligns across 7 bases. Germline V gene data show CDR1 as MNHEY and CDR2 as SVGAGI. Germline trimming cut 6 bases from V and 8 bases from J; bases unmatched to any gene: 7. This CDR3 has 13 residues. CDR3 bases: TGTGCCAGCAGAGGAATAAGGGGGCATGAGCAGTTCTTC. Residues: CASRGIRGHEQFF.

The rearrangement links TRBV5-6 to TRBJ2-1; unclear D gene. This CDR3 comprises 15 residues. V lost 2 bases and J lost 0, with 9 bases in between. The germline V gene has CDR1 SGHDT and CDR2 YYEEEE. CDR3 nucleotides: TGTGCCAGCAGCTTTCCCGAGAGCTCCTACAATGAGCAGTTCTTC. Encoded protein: CASSFPESSYNEQFF.

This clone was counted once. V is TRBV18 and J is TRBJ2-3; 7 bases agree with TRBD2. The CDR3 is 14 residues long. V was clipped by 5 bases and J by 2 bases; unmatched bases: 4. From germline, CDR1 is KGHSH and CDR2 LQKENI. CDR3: CASSWEGYTDTQYF. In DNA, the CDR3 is TGTGCCAGCTCATGGGAGGGGTACACAGATACGCAGTATTTT.

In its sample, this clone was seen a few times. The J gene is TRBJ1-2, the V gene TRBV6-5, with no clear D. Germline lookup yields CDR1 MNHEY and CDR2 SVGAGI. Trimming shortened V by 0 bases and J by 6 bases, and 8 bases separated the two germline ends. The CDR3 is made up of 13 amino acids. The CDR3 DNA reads TGTGCCAGCAGTTACTCATCCGGGGATGGCTACACCTTC. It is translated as CASSYSSGDGYTF.